Sequencing of this T cell receptor beta chain was carried out in a study of metastatic and nonmetastatic thyroid tumors (dated by TCRdb to 2020 to 2022). Background for the entire study: For patients with malignant and with benign thyroid disease, the researchers compared repertoires between peripheral blood samples and tumor or nodule tissue samples. Overall study outcomes, separate from this receptor: In both blood and tumor samples, malignant tumors were reported to have significantly higher TCR beta diversity than benign nodules.

None of the patients had been given any treatment before thyroid surgery. Patient clinical samples collected from about 2011 to 2018 were retrospectively analysed using T-cell receptor beta sequencing. As regards this clone: Its antigen target is currently unknown. One base away there is no much larger clone; base qualities are not given.

Preparation of the library involved PCR. Instrument used: Illumina HiSeq 4000. High-throughput sequencing was used to profile the TCR beta-chain CDR3 region of each patient. The study's own analysis went as follows. CDR3 differences across clinicopathological groups were used to build a classifier for discriminating distant-metastatic papillary thyroid cancer patients. The Shannon index was used to assess repertoire diversity, and the Morisita-Horn index was used to assess tumor-blood repertoire similarity. TCRdb reprocessing: public reads trimmed at Q25 with fastp, clones called with MiXCR, in-frame beta chains kept. TCRdb, rather than the study authors, made the V and J calls. A total of approximately 16,000 clones appear in this sample, approximately 12% of them only once. The ten largest clones take up approximately 16% of the sample. The sequenced sample was tumor tissue. The sequence came from a female donor with papillary thyroid cancer or a benign thyroid nodule (not recorded which). Some clones in this sample may be carry-over from other donors' samples.

The DNA sequence is as follows: TGTGCCAGCAGCTTGGCCGTCGGGGGGGGAACCTACGAGCAGTACTTC. This translates into CASSLAVGGGTYEQYF. Recombination joined TRBV5-5 with TRBJ2-7, and 8 junctional nucleotides match TRBD2. The CDR3 goes from the cysteine to the phenylalanine over 16 residues. The only DNA kept is the CDR3, 48 bases in frame from the first base. Trimmed from V: 0 bases; trimmed from J: 2 bases; junction bases lacking a gene match: 7. For CDR1 and CDR2, the germline V gene (reference sequence) lists SGHKS and YYEKEE.